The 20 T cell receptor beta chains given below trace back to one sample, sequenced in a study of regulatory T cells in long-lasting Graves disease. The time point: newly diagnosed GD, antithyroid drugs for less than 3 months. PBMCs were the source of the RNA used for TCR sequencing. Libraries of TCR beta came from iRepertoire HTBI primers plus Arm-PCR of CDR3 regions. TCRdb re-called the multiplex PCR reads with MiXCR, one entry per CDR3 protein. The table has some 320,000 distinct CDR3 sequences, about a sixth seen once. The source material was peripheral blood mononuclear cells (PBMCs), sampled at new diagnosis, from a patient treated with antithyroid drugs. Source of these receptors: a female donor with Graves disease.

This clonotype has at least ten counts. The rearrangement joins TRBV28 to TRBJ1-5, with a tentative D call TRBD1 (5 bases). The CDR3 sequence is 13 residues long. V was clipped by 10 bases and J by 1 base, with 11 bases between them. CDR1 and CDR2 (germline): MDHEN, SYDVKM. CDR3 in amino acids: CATQRDSNQPQHF. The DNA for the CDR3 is TGTGCCACCCAACGGGACAGCAATCAGCCCCAGCATTTT.

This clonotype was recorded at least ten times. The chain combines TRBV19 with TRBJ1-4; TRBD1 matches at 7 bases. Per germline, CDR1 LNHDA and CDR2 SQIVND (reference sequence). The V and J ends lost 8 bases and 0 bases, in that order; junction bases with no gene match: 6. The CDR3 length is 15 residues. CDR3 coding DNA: TGTGCCAGTGGGGGACAGTCATCAACTAATGAAAAACTGTTTTTT. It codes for CASGGQSSTNEKLFF.

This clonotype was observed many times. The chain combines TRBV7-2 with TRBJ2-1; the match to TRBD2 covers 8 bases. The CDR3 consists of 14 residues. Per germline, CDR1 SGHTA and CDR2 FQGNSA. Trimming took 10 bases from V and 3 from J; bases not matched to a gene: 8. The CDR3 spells CATRGLAIYNEQFF. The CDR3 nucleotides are TGTGCCACTCGAGGACTAGCAATCTACAATGAGCAGTTCTTC.

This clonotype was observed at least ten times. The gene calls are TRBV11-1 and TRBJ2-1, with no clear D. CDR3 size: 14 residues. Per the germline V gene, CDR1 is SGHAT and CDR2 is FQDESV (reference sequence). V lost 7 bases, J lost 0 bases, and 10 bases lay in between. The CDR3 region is CASNDPRSYNEQFF. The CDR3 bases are TGTGCCAGCAACGACCCGCGCTCCTACAATGAGCAGTTCTTC.

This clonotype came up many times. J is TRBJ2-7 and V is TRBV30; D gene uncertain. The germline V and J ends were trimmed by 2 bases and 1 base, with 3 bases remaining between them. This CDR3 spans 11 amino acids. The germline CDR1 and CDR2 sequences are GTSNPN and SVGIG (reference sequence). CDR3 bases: TGTGCCTGGAGTCATTCCTACGAGCAGTACTTC. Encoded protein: CAWSHSYEQYF.

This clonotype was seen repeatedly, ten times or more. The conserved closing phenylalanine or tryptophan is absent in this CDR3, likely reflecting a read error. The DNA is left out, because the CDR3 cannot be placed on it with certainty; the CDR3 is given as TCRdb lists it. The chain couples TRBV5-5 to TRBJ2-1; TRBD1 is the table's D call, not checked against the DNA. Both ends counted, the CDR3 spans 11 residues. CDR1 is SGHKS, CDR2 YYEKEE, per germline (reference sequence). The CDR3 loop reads CASSLGDRSAL.

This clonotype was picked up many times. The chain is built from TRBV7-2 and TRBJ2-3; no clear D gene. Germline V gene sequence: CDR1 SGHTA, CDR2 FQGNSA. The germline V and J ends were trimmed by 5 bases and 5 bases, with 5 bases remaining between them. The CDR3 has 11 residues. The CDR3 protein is CASSPQDTQYF. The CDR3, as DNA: TGTGCCAGCAGCCCCCAAGATACGCAGTATTTT.

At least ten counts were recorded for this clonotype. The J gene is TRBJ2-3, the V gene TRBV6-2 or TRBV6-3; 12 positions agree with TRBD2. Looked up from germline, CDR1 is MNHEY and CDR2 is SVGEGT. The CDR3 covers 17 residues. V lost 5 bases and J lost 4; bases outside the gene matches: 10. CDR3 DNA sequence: TGTGCCAGCAGTCCTCCGATGACTAGCGGGAGATCAGATACGCAGTATTTT. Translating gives CASSPPMTSGRSDTQYF.

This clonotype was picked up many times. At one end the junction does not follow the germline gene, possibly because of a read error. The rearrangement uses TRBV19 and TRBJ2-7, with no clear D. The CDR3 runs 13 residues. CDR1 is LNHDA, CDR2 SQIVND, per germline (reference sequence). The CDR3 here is CASNSGSSHEQYF. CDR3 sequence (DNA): TGTGCCAGTAATTCGGGTAGCTCCCACGAGCAGTACTTC.

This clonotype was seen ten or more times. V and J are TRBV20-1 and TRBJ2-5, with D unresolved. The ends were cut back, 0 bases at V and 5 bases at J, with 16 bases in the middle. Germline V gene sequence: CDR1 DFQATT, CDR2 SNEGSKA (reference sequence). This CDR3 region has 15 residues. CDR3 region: CSARDFSTPGETQYF. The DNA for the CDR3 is TGCAGTGCTAGAGATTTTTCAACTCCTGGCGAGACCCAGTACTTC.

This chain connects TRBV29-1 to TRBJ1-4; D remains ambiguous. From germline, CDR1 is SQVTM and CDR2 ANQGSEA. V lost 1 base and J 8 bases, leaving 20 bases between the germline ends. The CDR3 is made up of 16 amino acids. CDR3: CSVEAPWEGKREKLFF. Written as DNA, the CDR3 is TGCAGCGTTGAAGCTCCCTGGGAGGGAAAGCGGGAAAAACTGTTTTTT. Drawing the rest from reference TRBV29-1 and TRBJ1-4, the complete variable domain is SAVISQKPSRDICQRGTSLTIQCQVDSQVTMMFWYRQQPGQSLTLIATANQGSEATYESGFVIDKFPISRPNLTFSTLTVSNMSPEDSSIYLCSVEAPWEGKREKLFFGSGTQLSVL.

For the CDR3, the DNA is TGTGCCAGCAGCCTCCCGGGCGGGGAGGGCTCCTACAATGAGCAGTTCTTC. Its protein product is CASSLPGGEGSYNEQFF. This rearrangement joins TRBV13 to TRBJ2-1; 7 bases map to TRBD2. V lost 5 bases to trimming and J lost 0 bases; unmatched junction nucleotides: 10. Germline CDR1 PRHDT, CDR2 FYEKMQ (reference sequence). This CDR3 is built from 17 residues.

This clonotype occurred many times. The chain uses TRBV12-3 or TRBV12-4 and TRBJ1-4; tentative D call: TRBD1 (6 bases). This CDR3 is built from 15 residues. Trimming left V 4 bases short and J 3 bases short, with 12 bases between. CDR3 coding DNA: TGTGCCAGCAGTTCCAACAGGGTTCCTAATGAAAAACTGTTTTTT. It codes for CASSSNRVPNEKLFF.

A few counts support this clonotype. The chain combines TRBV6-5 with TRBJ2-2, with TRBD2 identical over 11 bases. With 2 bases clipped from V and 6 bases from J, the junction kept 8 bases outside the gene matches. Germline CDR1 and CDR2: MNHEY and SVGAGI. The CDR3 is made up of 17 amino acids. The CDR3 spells CASSYNLAGGPSGELFF. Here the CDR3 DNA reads TGTGCCAGCAGTTACAATTTAGCGGGAGGGCCTTCCGGGGAGCTGTTTTTT.

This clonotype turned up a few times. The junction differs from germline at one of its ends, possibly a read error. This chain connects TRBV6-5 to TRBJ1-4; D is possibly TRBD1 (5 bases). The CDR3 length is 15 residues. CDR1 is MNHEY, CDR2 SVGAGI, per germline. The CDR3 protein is CASSHSRGVNEKLFF. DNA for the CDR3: TGTGCCAGCAGTCACTCCCGGGGGGTTAATGAAAAACTGTTTTTT.

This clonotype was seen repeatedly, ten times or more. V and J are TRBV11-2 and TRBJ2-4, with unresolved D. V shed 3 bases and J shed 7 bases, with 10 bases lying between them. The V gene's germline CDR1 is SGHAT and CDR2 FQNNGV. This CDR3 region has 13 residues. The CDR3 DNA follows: TGTGCCAGCAGCTTCCCTACAGTGAACATTCAGTACTTC. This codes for CASSFPTVNIQYF.

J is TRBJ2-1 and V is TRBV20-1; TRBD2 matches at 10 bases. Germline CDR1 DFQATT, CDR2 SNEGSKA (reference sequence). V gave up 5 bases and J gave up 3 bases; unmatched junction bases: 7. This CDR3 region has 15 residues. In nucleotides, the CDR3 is TGCAGTGCTGGAAGACTAGCGGGCCTCTACAATGAGCAGTTCTTC. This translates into CSAGRLAGLYNEQFF.

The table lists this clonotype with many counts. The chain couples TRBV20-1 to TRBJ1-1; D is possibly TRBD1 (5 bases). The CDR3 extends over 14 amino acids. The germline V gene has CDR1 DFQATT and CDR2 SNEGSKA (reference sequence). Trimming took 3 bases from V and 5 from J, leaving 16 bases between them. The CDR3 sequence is CSASDVTGSTEAFF. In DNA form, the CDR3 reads TGCAGTGCTAGCGATGTCACAGGTTCGACTGAAGCTTTCTTT.

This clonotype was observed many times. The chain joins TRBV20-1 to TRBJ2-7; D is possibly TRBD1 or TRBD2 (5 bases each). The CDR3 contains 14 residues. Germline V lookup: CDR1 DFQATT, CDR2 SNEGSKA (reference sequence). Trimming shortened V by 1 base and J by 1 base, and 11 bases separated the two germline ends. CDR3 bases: TGCAGTGCTAGAGGGGGACCGAGTTCCTACGAGCAGTACTTC. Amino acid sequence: CSARGGPSSYEQYF.

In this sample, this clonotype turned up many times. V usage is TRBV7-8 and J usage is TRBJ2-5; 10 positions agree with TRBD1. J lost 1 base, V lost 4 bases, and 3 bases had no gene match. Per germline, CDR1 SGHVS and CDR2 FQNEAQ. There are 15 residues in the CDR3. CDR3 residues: CASSYGDRGQETQYF. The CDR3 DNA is TGTGCCAGCAGCTACGGGGACAGGGGCCAAGAGACCCAGTACTTC.